The 24 T cell receptor beta chains given below trace back to one sample, sequenced in a study of CD8 T cells in ankylosing spondylitis. Study-level results: Characteristic, it appeared, of ankylosing spondylitis blood was a TCR beta motif of roughly eight highly homologous variants.

From the 5' RACE reads, TCRdb called clonotypes with MiXCR, one entry per CDR3 protein. The table records approximately 400,000 distinct CDR3 sequences, about 15% of them present only once. Their target antigens are unknown. Sequencing was performed on blood, either unsorted or a sorted T cell fraction (not recorded which). These receptor sequences come from a male donor with ankylosing spondylitis.

This clonotype was counted between two and nine times. J is TRBJ2-2 and V is TRBV4-3; TRBD1 aligns across 7 bases. Germline values: CDR1 LGHNA, CDR2 YSLEER. CDR3 size: 17 residues. Unmatched junction bases numbered 8, after V lost 4 bases and J lost 0 bases. The CDR3 region is CASSPPRDSPNTGELFF. For the CDR3, the DNA is TGCGCCAGCAGCCCGCCCCGGGACAGTCCGAACACCGGGGAGCTGTTTTTT.

This sequence joins TRBV11-1 and TRBJ2-7; TRBD2 aligns across 7 bases. This CDR3 has 18 amino acids. Germline V CDR1 and CDR2: SGHAT, FQDESV (reference sequence). With 0 bases clipped from V and 2 bases from J, the junction kept 13 bases outside the gene matches. The CDR3 is CASSLASLAGGSAYEQYF. In DNA form, the CDR3 reads TGTGCCAGCAGCTTAGCTTCACTTGCAGGCGGGAGCGCCTACGAGCAGTACTTC.

V usage is TRBV27 and J usage is TRBJ1-1; D might be TRBD1 (6 bases). The CDR3 consists of 13 residues. With 6 bases removed from V and 0 bases from J, the gap between germline ends came to 8 bases. From germline, CDR1 is MNHEY and CDR2 SMNVEV (reference sequence). The CDR3 nucleotides are TGTGCCAGCAGACGACAGGTGAACACTGAAGCTTTCTTT. Translated, it gives CASRRQVNTEAFF.

About this clonotype itself: An end of the junction does not agree with germline; a read error may underlie this. The CDR3, as DNA: TGTGCCAGCAGATTATCTCGGGTTGAGACCCAGTACTTC. Amino acids: CASRLSRVETQYF. This sequence joins TRBV28 and TRBJ2-5; D is unresolved. Germline assignment: CDR1 MDHEN and CDR2 SYDVKM. The CDR3 spans 13 residues.

This clonotype has more than one count but fewer than ten. The rearrangement links TRBV12-3 or TRBV12-4 to TRBJ1-5; D unresolved. V shed 10 bases and J shed 0 bases, with 13 bases lying between them. The CDR3 runs 14 residues. CDR3 coding DNA: TGTGCCACTACCTCCGGCTATAGCAATCAGCCCCAGCATTTT. Protein: CATTSGYSNQPQHF.

The rearrangement joins TRBV6-5 to TRBJ2-5; D gene unclear. Germline V gives CDR1 MNHEY, CDR2 SVGAGI. The CDR3 consists of 14 residues. V lost 0 bases, J lost 2 bases, and 7 bases lay in between. In DNA form, the CDR3 reads TGTGCCAGCAGTTACTCGGACCTACAAGAGACCCAGTACTTC. This codes for CASSYSDLQETQYF.

This clonotype was found many times. This chain joins TRBV12-3 or TRBV12-4 and TRBJ2-7; possible D gene TRBD1, 6 bases. V lost 4 bases to trimming and J lost 2 bases, with 9 bases between them. The CDR3 is 13 residues long. CDR3 coding DNA: TGTGCCAGCAGTTCGGACAGAGCCTACGAGCAGTACTTC. The encoded protein is CASSSDRAYEQYF.

This clonotype was seen a handful of times. This sequence joins TRBV29-1 and TRBJ2-7; D gene unclear. V lost 4 bases, J lost 7 bases, and 11 bases lay in between. Germline V CDR1 and CDR2: SQVTM, ANQGSEA. The CDR3 covers 11 residues. As DNA, the CDR3 is TGCAGCGTTGCCACCCCTGGAGAGCAGTACTTC. Translation gives CSVATPGEQYF.

The chain employs TRBV20-1 and TRBJ1-1; D is possibly TRBD1 (5 bases). Germline lookup yields CDR1 DFQATT and CDR2 SNEGSKA (reference sequence). The CDR3 is 16 residues long. V lost 0 bases and J 8 bases, leaving 22 bases between the germline ends. In DNA, the CDR3 is TGCAGTGCTAGAGATGCAGCCTCCGGCGGTAACAGGGAAGCTTTCTTT. This codes for CSARDAASGGNREAFF.

This clonotype was counted a few times. The chain joins TRBV20-1 to TRBJ2-7; maybe TRBD1 (5 bases). Germline values: CDR1 DFQATT, CDR2 SNEGSKA (reference sequence). This CDR3 is 13 amino acids long. V dropped 5 bases and J dropped 1 base, with 12 bases sitting between them. The CDR3 region has the DNA TGCAGTGCTGTAGGCAGGGCGTCCTACGAGCAGTACTTC. This translates into CSAVGRASYEQYF.

The chain carries TRBV4-1 and TRBJ2-4, with TRBD2 matching 14 bases. V shed 1 base and J 9 bases; nucleotides not matched to a gene: 8. Germline V lookup: CDR1 MGHRA, CDR2 YSYEKL. The CDR3 spans 17 residues. CDR3 bases: TGCGCCAGCAGCCAAGGACCGGGACTAGCGGGAGAGGCCATTCAGTACTTC. It codes for CASSQGPGLAGEAIQYF.

The chain combines TRBV29-1 with TRBJ2-2, with 9 nucleotides matching TRBD2. Germline V CDR1 and CDR2: SQVTM, ANQGSEA. The CDR3 is made up of 14 amino acids. V was pared by 3 bases and J by 7 bases, with 6 bases of the junction left unmatched. CDR3: CSVDGGRAGGELFF. CDR3 sequence (DNA): TGCAGCGTTGATGGCGGGAGGGCCGGCGGGGAGCTGTTTTTT.

V usage is TRBV18 and J usage is TRBJ1-2; tentative D call: TRBD1 (5 bases). The germline gives CDR1 KGHSH, CDR2 LQKENI. This CDR3 is built from 11 residues. Deletions cut 6 bases from V and 5 bases from J, with 7 bases between. The CDR3: CASSRQYGYTF. CDR3 in DNA: TGTGCCAGCTCCCGACAGTATGGCTACACCTTC.

The chain is built from TRBV12-3 or TRBV12-4 and TRBJ2-1; D possibly matches TRBD1 or TRBD2 (6 bases each). The CDR3 sequence is 15 residues long. V lost 3 bases, J lost 5 bases, and 14 bases lay in between. DNA of the CDR3: TGTGCCAGCAGTTTCGGTGGGGGGCGGAACAATGAGCAGTTCTTC. It translates to CASSFGGGRNNEQFF.

This clonotype was seen a few times. The chain has TRBV12-3 or TRBV12-4 and TRBJ2-5, with D possibly matching TRBD2 (5 bases). Trimming removed 1 base at V and 1 base at J, with 16 bases between. This CDR3 comprises 17 residues. CDR3 sequence (DNA): TGTGCCAGCAGTTTAGGGTTGGGAGCAAAGGGCCAAGAGACCCAGTACTTC. Its translation is CASSLGLGAKGQETQYF.

The V call is TRBV5-5, the J call TRBJ1-1; TRBD1 might be the D (6 bases). CDR3 length: 15 residues. Trimming shortened V by 4 bases and J by 1 base, and 14 bases separated the two germline ends. CDR1 and CDR2 (germline): SGHKS, YYEKEE (reference sequence). This CDR3 reads CASSHRTATNTEAFF. CDR3 coding DNA: TGTGCCAGCAGCCATCGGACAGCTACGAACACTGAAGCTTTCTTT.

This clonotype was detected a few times. The rearrangement joins TRBV7-3 to TRBJ2-2, with TRBD1 matching over 10 bases. Germline trimming cut 6 bases from V and 2 bases from J; bases unmatched to any gene: 3. This CDR3 region has 15 residues. Germline CDR1 and CDR2: SGHTA and FQGTGA. The CDR3 DNA follows: TGTGCCAGCAGGCAGACAGGGGGCAACACCGGGGAGCTGTTTTTT. Encoded protein: CASRQTGGNTGELFF.

This clonotype appeared a few times. The chain is built from TRBV12-3 or TRBV12-4 and TRBJ2-1; maybe TRBD2 (5 bases). V was cut by 10 bases and J by 9 bases, with 13 bases left in between. CDR3 length equals 11 residues. The CDR3 coding sequence is TGTGCCACCGGGATCTCCGGTGAGCAGTTCTTC. Amino acid sequence: CATGISGEQFF.

This chain joins TRBV14 and TRBJ2-5, with D perhaps given as TRBD1 or TRBD2 (5 bases each). Germline CDR1 is SGHDN and CDR2 is FVKESK. The CDR3 consists of 16 residues. V lost 0 bases and J 4 bases, leaving 15 bases between the germline ends. CDR3 sequence: CASSQDRRGQGETQYF. In DNA, the CDR3 is TGTGCCAGCAGCCAAGATCGTCGGGGTCAGGGAGAGACCCAGTACTTC.

In its sample, this clonotype was seen a few times. The chain links TRBV9 to TRBJ2-5; TRBD2 is a possible D gene (6 bases). CDR1 and CDR2 (germline): SGDLS, YYNGEE. Between the trimmed V and J ends, which lost 3 bases and 4 bases, there was a span of 19 bases. CDR3 length equals 16 residues. The CDR3 coding sequence is TGTGCCAGCAGCGCAGGAGGCGGGACGGCCATAGAGACCCAGTACTTC. This codes for CASSAGGGTAIETQYF.

The chain links TRBV14 to TRBJ2-5, with D uncertain. The CDR3 has 12 residues. V lost 2 bases and J 1 base, leaving 2 bases between the germline ends. Germline values: CDR1 SGHDN, CDR2 FVKESK. The CDR3, as DNA: TGTGCCAGCAGCCAATTCCAAGAGACCCAGTACTTC. This sequence encodes CASSQFQETQYF.

V is TRBV20-1 and J is TRBJ1-5, with a possible D match to TRBD1 (5 bases). Germline CDR1 and CDR2: DFQATT and SNEGSKA (reference sequence). There are 15 residues in the CDR3. Trimming cost V 0 bases and J 0 bases, with 9 bases left between them. The DNA for the CDR3 is TGCAGTGCTAGAGATGGGGGGAATAGCAATCAGCCCCAGCATTTT. Its protein product is CSARDGGNSNQPQHF.

The CDR3 spells CASSPPGTGTYQPQHF. The CDR3 DNA follows: TGTGCCAGCAGCCCACCTGGGACAGGGACCTATCAGCCCCAGCATTTT. The chain recombines TRBV28 with TRBJ1-5, with TRBD1 identical over 9 bases. This CDR3 has 16 amino acids. V lost 6 bases to trimming and J lost 5 bases; unmatched junction nucleotides: 11. In germline, CDR1 is MDHEN, CDR2 SYDVKM.

This clonotype was seen at least ten times. The chain has TRBV12-3 or TRBV12-4 and TRBJ2-1, with 7 bases lining up with TRBD1. The CDR3 consists of 14 residues. Losses at the gene ends were 6 bases for V and 2 bases for J; bases not matched to a gene: 4. CDR3 protein: CASRGDSPYNEQFF. CDR3 DNA: TGTGCCAGCAGGGGGGACAGCCCCTACAATGAGCAGTTCTTC.